This TCR beta chain was retrieved from a study of T cell responses to AZD1222 COVID-19 vaccine. Study-wide context: Pooled together were second doses at about 4 or about 12 weeks.

The protocol was immunoSEQ multiplex PCR, while the TCRdb copy is restricted to in-frame clones and leaves out a portion. The table records more than 85,000 clones, approximately 84% of them present only once. The germline V and J ends were trimmed by 0 bases and 0 bases, with 9 bases remaining between them. Germline-derived CDR1 and CDR2 are MNHEY and SVGAGI. The CDR3 is made up of 16 amino acids. Study findings and constraints: Samples come after the peak T cell response, not at day 14. After two AZD1222 doses, spike-specific TCR breadth and depth rose versus day 0. Donors were chiefly white British, with a greater number of females, and clonal diversity was perhaps underestimated.

About this clone: The antigen is not known.

The sequence came from an adult in good health. The specimen comprised peripheral blood, sampled on day 0 of AZD1222 vaccination. This chain joins TRBV6-5 and TRBJ1-3; D not resolved. In DNA, the CDR3 is TGTGCCAGCAGTTACTCGATCCGGAACTCTGGAAACACCATATATTTT. Its protein product is CASSYSIRNSGNTIYF.